The 15 T cell receptor beta chains listed next were all sequenced from one sample in a study of T cells after yellow fever vaccination (dated by TCRdb to between 2019 and 2020). The library came from 5' RACE. Sequenced using an Illumina HiSeq 2500. The public reads were run again by TCRdb, first through fastp at Q25 and then through MiXCR, and only productive beta chains were kept. Rows are unified per CDR3 protein, each entry keeping the most common DNA and genes. The sample data list 500,000 to 700,000 distinct CDR3 sequences, and roughly 21% of these were observed just once. The ten biggest clones cover roughly an eighth of the sample. Explained via the paper, the treatment or condition label denotes: live attenuated yellow fever vaccine strain. Sample: PBMCs, taken 15 days after the yellow fever booster vaccination. The receptors shown here come from a man between 25 and 39 years old who received the YFV17D yellow fever vaccine.

The V and J genes are TRBV28 and TRBJ2-1; maybe TRBD2 (5 bases). Germline V gives CDR1 MDHEN, CDR2 SYDVKM. V was cut by 6 bases and J by 3 bases, with 12 bases left in between. This CDR3 spans 14 amino acids. The CDR3 region is CASSASGHYNEQFF. The CDR3 DNA reads TGTGCCAGCAGCGCAAGCGGCCACTACAATGAGCAGTTCTTC. The whole variable domain, remainder taken from reference TRBV28 and TRBJ2-1, is DVKVTQSSRYLVKRTGEKVFLECVQDMDHENMFWYRQDPGLGLRLIYFSYDVKMKEKGDIPEGYSVSREKKERFSLILESASTNQTSMYLCASSASGHYNEQFFGPGTRLTVL.

The V and J genes are TRBV11-2 and TRBJ2-7; 10 bases match TRBD2. CDR1 SGHAT and CDR2 FQNNGV come from the germline V gene. V lost 5 bases to trimming and J lost 5 bases; unmatched junction nucleotides: 12. The CDR3 covers 16 residues. The CDR3: CASSVRRLAGGHEQYF. CDR3 DNA sequence: TGTGCCAGCAGCGTTCGTAGACTAGCGGGTGGCCACGAGCAGTACTTC.

The V and J genes are TRBV15 and TRBJ2-3; D call uncertain. This CDR3 comprises 14 residues. Looked up from germline, CDR1 is LNHNV and CDR2 is YYDKDF (reference sequence). The V and J ends lost 5 bases and 4 bases respectively, with 13 bases between them. CDR3: CATSGATAPDTQYF. DNA of the CDR3: TGTGCCACCAGCGGAGCAACAGCGCCAGATACGCAGTATTTT.

This clonotype was seen only once. V gene TRBV18 combines with J gene TRBJ2-3; a weak D match, TRBD2 (5 bases). Trimming took 0 bases from V and 6 from J, leaving 19 bases between them. CDR1 and CDR2 (germline): KGHSH, LQKENI. This CDR3 contains 17 residues. CDR3 region: CASSPPRGTTRSDTQYF. The CDR3 nucleotides read TGTGCCAGCTCACCACCGCGTGGCACTACTAGATCTGATACGCAGTATTTT.

This clonotype was detected ten times or more. The rearrangement joins TRBV2 to TRBJ2-1; D is unresolved. The V end was cut by 6 bases, the J end by 8 bases, with 8 bases between. The CDR3 runs to 11 residues. CDR1 and CDR2 (germline): SNHLY, FYNNEI. In nucleotides, the CDR3 is TGTGCCAGCAGCCGCGTCGATGAGCAGTTCTTC. This encodes CASSRVDEQFF.

V and J are TRBV5-5 and TRBJ2-7, with TRBD2 matching 7 bases. The germline CDR1 and CDR2 sequences are SGHKS and YYEKEE (reference sequence). V lost 2 bases, J lost 2 bases, and 7 bases stayed unmatched. This CDR3 region has 15 residues. This chain's CDR3 is CASSLGGSDAYEQYF. The CDR3 bases are TGTGCCAGCAGCTTAGGCGGGAGCGATGCCTACGAGCAGTACTTC. The full variable domain, completed using reference TRBV5-5 and TRBJ2-7, is DAGVTQSPTHLIKTRGQQVTLRCSPISGHKSVSWYQQVLGQGPQFIFQYYEKEERGRGNFPDRFSARQFPNYSSELNVNALLLGDSALYLCASSLGGSDAYEQYFGPGTRLTVT.

The V gene is TRBV7-8, the J gene TRBJ2-1; D is undetermined. CDR1 is SGHVS, CDR2 FQNEAQ, per germline. Trimming shortened V by 5 bases and J by 6 bases, and 11 bases separated the two germline ends. The CDR3 spans 13 residues. CDR3 loop: CASSPRVVNEQFF. CDR3 nucleotide sequence: TGTGCCAGCAGCCCTCGGGTTGTCAATGAGCAGTTCTTC. The full variable domain, with the rest looked up from reference TRBV7-8 and TRBJ2-1, is GAGVSQSPRYKVAKRGQDVALRCDPISGHVSLFWYQQALGQGPEFLTYFQNEAQLDKSGLPSDRFFAERPEGSVSTLKIQRTQQEDSAVYLCASSPRVVNEQFFGPGTRLTVL.

The V and J genes are TRBV10-3 and TRBJ1-5, with a possible D match to TRBD1 (6 bases). V was pared by 6 bases and J by 5 bases, with 11 bases between. This CDR3 is 13 amino acids long. Germline V gives CDR1 ENHRY, CDR2 SYGVKD. CDR3 bases: TGTGCCATCAGAGCACAGGGCGATCAGCCCCAGCATTTT. It is translated as CAIRAQGDQPQHF.

This sequence joins TRBV7-9 and TRBJ2-7; 7 bases line up with TRBD1. The CDR3 sequence is 15 residues long. Per germline, CDR1 SEHNR and CDR2 FQNEAQ (reference sequence). Trimming took 6 bases from V and 2 from J; bases not matched to a gene: 10. The CDR3 bases are TGTGCCAGCAGTTTCGGACAGGCCCCCCCCTACGAGCAGTACTTC. Residues: CASSFGQAPPYEQYF.

This clonotype appeared a few times. The chain recombines TRBV20-1 with TRBJ2-2; no clear D. This CDR3 spans 14 amino acids. The V end lost 0 bases, the J end lost 4 bases, and 9 bases lay between the germline ends. Germline assignment: CDR1 DFQATT and CDR2 SNEGSKA (reference sequence). DNA of the CDR3: TGCAGTGCTAGAGATGCCAGGCGCACCGGGGAGCTGTTTTTT. This gives the protein CSARDARRTGELFF.

This clonotype was recorded at least ten times. One end of the junction does not line up with germline, which may come from a read error. This sequence joins TRBV7-7 and TRBJ2-5; 7 bases agree with TRBD2. This CDR3 has 15 amino acids. Germline V gives CDR1 SSHAT, CDR2 FNYEAQ (reference sequence). The DNA of the CDR3 is TGTGCTAGCAGCACCGGGAGGAGCGGCAAAGAGACCCAGTACTTC. Translation gives CASSTGRSGKETQYF.

The chain is built from TRBV20-1 and TRBJ2-2; tentatively, D is TRBD2 (7 bases). Germline CDR1 is DFQATT and CDR2 is SNEGSKA (reference sequence). This CDR3 has 17 residues. V lost 0 bases and J 0 bases, leaving 14 bases between the germline ends. CDR3: CSARDLRGGSNTGELFF. The DNA of the CDR3 is TGCAGTGCTAGAGATTTAAGGGGGGGATCGAACACCGGGGAGCTGTTTTTT.

This clonotype was counted a few times. This chain connects TRBV15 to TRBJ2-1; D is possibly TRBD1 (6 bases). This CDR3 comprises 16 residues. Trimming cost V 5 bases and J 5 bases, with 19 bases left between them. Germline V lookup: CDR1 LNHNV, CDR2 YYDKDF (reference sequence). The CDR3 protein is CATSGLGGSDDNEQFF. As DNA, the CDR3 is TGTGCCACCAGCGGCTTAGGGGGTTCCGATGACAATGAGCAGTTCTTC.

The CDR3 DNA follows: TGTGCCAGCAGCGCTCGGACTAGCGGGAACCACGAGCAGTACTTC. It encodes CASSARTSGNHEQYF. This chain uses TRBV5-6 with TRBJ2-7; 12 bases agree with TRBD2. Looked up from germline, CDR1 is SGHDT and CDR2 is YYEEEE. J was trimmed by 5 bases and V by 4 bases; bases with no gene match: 7. This CDR3 is built from 15 residues.

The chain couples TRBV9 to TRBJ2-2; 13 nucleotides match TRBD2. V was clipped by 0 bases and J by 5 bases; unmatched bases: 10. There are 19 residues in the CDR3. From germline, CDR1 is SGDLS and CDR2 YYNGEE. Here the CDR3 reads CASSVELAGGPGETGELFF. The CDR3 DNA reads as TGTGCCAGCAGCGTAGAACTAGCGGGAGGGCCAGGCGAGACCGGGGAGCTGTTTTTT. Combining the CDR3 with reference TRBV9 and TRBJ2-2 gives the whole variable domain DSGVTQTPKHLITATGQRVTLRCSPRSGDLSVYWYQQSLDQGLQFLIQYYNGEERAKGNILERFSAQQFPDLHSELNLSSLELGDSALYFCASSVELAGGPGETGELFFGEGSRLTVL.